This TCR beta chain is from a study of blood T cell repertoires in COVID-19. Study details: Acute-phase and convalescent COVID-19 samples originated in the United States, Italy and Spain.

This table comes from immunoSEQ multiplex PCR, and its TCRdb copy is limited to in-frame clones, with some not included. The sample carries about 420,000 clones, over 85% recorded once. This CDR3 spans 17 amino acids. V shed 2 bases, J shed 2 bases, and the junction held 12 bases outside the gene matches. Germline CDR1 SGHNT, CDR2 YENEEA. This chain links TRBV11-3 with TRBJ2-7, with 7 bases matching TRBD2. The TCR sequence derives from a man aged 18 to 35 with COVID-19, enrolled during active disease. The sequencing input was peripheral blood. The CDR3 reads CASSLFGSGTKAYEQYF. The CDR3 bases are TGTGCCAGCAGCTTATTTGGTTCGGGGACTAAGGCCTACGAGCAGTACTTC.